The rows below give T cell receptor beta chains drawn from one sample of a study of blood T cell repertoires in COVID-19. The method was immunoSEQ multiplex PCR; TCRdb's version includes in-frame clones alone and lacks a portion of them. The top ten hold roughly 3.5% of the sample, which has about 240,000 clones, approximately 86% seen once. Sequenced sample: PBMCs or T cells enriched from blood (not recorded which). Source of these receptors: a woman in her thirties or forties with acute COVID-19. Each CDR3 is given with its conserved first and last residue. The D gene is left open where the match is weak. Clone size is shown for a subset of rows, as once, few, many or a class of expanded clone.

>TRBV11-2|TRBD2|NA|TRBJ2-5
TGTGCCAGCAGCAGACTAGCGAGCGAGACCCAGTACTTC
CASSRLASETQYF
>TRBV7-2|TRBD2|many|TRBJ2-2
TGTGCCAGCAGCTCAACGGGACTAGCCGGCGGGGAGCTGTTTTTT
CASSSTGLAGGELFF
>TRBV5-1|TRBD1|NA|TRBJ1-4
TGCGCCAGCAGCTGGGCCGGGGACAGGCATATAGAAAAACTGTTTTTT
CASSWAGDRHIEKLFF
>TRBV30|TRBD2|NA|TRBJ2-1
TGTGCCTGGAGTCTGGCGGGAGGGTCCTACAATGAGCAGTTCTTC
CAWSLAGGSYNEQFF
>TRBV2|NA|NA|TRBJ1-3
TGTGCCAGCAGTGAATGGGGCGGAGCTGGAAACACCATATATTTT
CASSEWGGAGNTIYF
>TRBV4-2|NA|once|TRBJ2-1
TGTGCCAGCAGCTTACAGGGAAACAATGAGCAGTTCTTC
CASSLQGNNEQFF
>TRBV5-1|TRBD1|NA|TRBJ2-3
TGCGCCAGCAGCTTAGGACAGGCCCGCGGAGATACGCAGTATTTT
CASSLGQARGDTQYF
>TRBV11-3|TRBD2|NA|TRBJ2-7
TGTGCCAGCAGCTCGCCGGGACTAGCGACCTCCTACGAGCAGTACTTC
CASSSPGLATSYEQYF
>TRBV5-1|NA|NA|TRBJ1-2
TGCGCCAGCAGCTTGGTGGGAGGAAACGGACTAACGGGCTACACCTTC
CASSLVGGNGLTGYTF
>TRBV18|NA|NA|TRBJ2-1
TGTGCCAGCTCACAGCTAGAGAGCAATGAGCAGTTCTTC
CASSQLESNEQFF
>TRBV28|NA|NA|TRBJ2-7
TGTGCCAGCAATGCAGGAACCTACGAGCAGTACTTC
CASNAGTYEQYF
>TRBV5-8|NA|many|TRBJ2-7
TGTGCCAGCAGCTTGGAACTAGCCTACGAGCAGTACTTC
CASSLELAYEQYF
>TRBV23-1|NA|few|TRBJ1-5
TGCGCCAGCAGTCAATCACAGGGCAATCAGCCCCAGCATTTT
CASSQSQGNQPQHF
>TRBV5-3|NA|NA|TRBJ1-5
TGTGCCAGAAGCTCCCTCCGGGACAAATATAGCAATCAGCCCCAGCATTTT
CARSSLRDKYSNQPQHF
>TRBV5-1|TRBD2|NA|TRBJ2-7
TGCGCCAGCAGCGAGGATGCCCTGACTAGCGGGGTCTACGAGCAGTACTTC
CASSEDALTSGVYEQYF
>TRBV2|NA|NA|TRBJ1-2
TGTGCCAGCAGTGAAGCGACAACTAACTATGGCTACACCTTC
CASSEATTNYGYTF
>TRBV7-9|NA|NA|TRBJ1-1
TGTGCCAGCAGCTTAGGTCGGGGGTCTGAAGCTTTCTTT
CASSLGRGSEAFF
>TRBV5-1|NA|NA|TRBJ2-1
TGCGCCAGCAGCTTCGGTGTCAATGAGCAGTTCTTC
CASSFGVNEQFF